A single sample is the source of the 30 T cell receptor beta chains below, sequenced in a study of identical twins. TCRdb re-called the 5' RACE reads with MiXCR, one entry per CDR3 protein. The data contain nearly 900,000 distinct CDR3 sequences, approximately 13% of them singletons. These records were also assigned to another study, of yellow fever vaccine responses in identical twins.

The sample taken for sequencing was PBMCs. The receptors shown here come from a woman in her late teens or twenties in good health.

This clonotype has only a few counts. This chain's CDR3 is CASTLGIAGHYEQYF. In nucleotides, the CDR3 is TGTGCCAGCACGCTGGGGATAGCGGGACATTACGAGCAGTACTTC. V and J are TRBV7-2 and TRBJ2-7; 8 nucleotides align to TRBD2. From germline, CDR1 is SGHTA and CDR2 FQGNSA. The CDR3 runs to 15 residues. V was pared by 7 bases and J by 4 bases, with 12 bases of the junction left unmatched.

This clonotype was observed at least ten times. The chain recombines TRBV12-3 or TRBV12-4 with TRBJ2-1; no definite D call. CDR3 size: 15 residues. V was cut by 4 bases and J by 0 bases, with 10 bases left in between. The CDR3 DNA is TGTGCCAGCAGTTCGGACGTGAGCTCCTACAATGAGCAGTTCTTC. This gives the protein CASSSDVSSYNEQFF.

This chain links TRBV5-1 with TRBJ2-1; D is unclear. V was pared by 5 bases and J by 2 bases, with 14 bases between. Germline V gives CDR1 SGHRS, CDR2 YFSETQ. The CDR3 is 15 amino acids. The DNA for the CDR3 is TGCGCCAGCAGTCCCACGAATACCCCCTACAATGAGCAGTTCTTC. Its protein is CASSPTNTPYNEQFF.

This clonotype was seen more than once but under ten times. The V gene is TRBV5-1, the J gene TRBJ1-1; TRBD1 matches at 10 bases. Germline V gene lookup returns CDR1 SGHRS and CDR2 YFSETQ. V gave up 4 bases and J gave up 2 bases; unmatched junction bases: 5. The length of the CDR3 is 15 residues. CDR3 protein: CASSRDRGANTEAFF. The CDR3 DNA follows: TGCGCCAGCAGCCGGGACAGGGGCGCAAACACTGAAGCTTTCTTT.

This clonotype has just a few counts. The rearrangement links TRBV20-1 to TRBJ2-4; D not certain. This CDR3 spans 12 amino acids. Germline loops: CDR1 DFQATT, CDR2 SNEGSKA (reference sequence). The germline V and J ends were trimmed by 2 bases and 6 bases, with 8 bases remaining between them. The CDR3 loop is CSARIWGNIQYF. The CDR3 nucleotides read TGCAGTGCTAGAATTTGGGGAAACATTCAGTACTTC.

In its sample, this clonotype was seen a few times. This rearrangement joins TRBV2 to TRBJ2-5; D is uncertain. The germline CDR1 and CDR2 sequences are SNHLY and FYNNEI. The germline V and J ends were trimmed by 6 bases and 5 bases, with 13 bases remaining between them. The CDR3 runs to 13 residues. The CDR3 DNA reads TGTGCCAGCAGGAAAATACAATGGGAGACCCAGTACTTC. As protein: CASRKIQWETQYF.

The chain joins TRBV3-1 to TRBJ2-3; perhaps D is TRBD1 or TRBD2 (5 bases each). In germline, CDR1 is LGHDT, CDR2 YNNKEL (reference sequence). This CDR3 region has 13 residues. V lost 3 bases to trimming and J lost 11 bases, with 15 bases between them. CDR3 residues: CASSHLRGTKQYF. CDR3 DNA: TGTGCCAGCAGCCATCTTCGGGGCACTAAGCAGTATTTT.

This clonotype was seen many times. V gene TRBV5-6 combines with J gene TRBJ2-7; no clear D gene. The CDR3 loop spans 17 amino acids. V shed 7 bases and J shed 2 bases, with 25 bases lying between them. Germline CDR1 reads SGHDT; CDR2 reads YYEEEE. CDR3 nucleotide sequence: TGTGCCAGCCCCCGAAAGGTAGGGAAGTACCAGGCCTACGAGCAGTACGTC. Protein: CASPRKVGKYQAYEQYV.

The sample holds a few counts of this clonotype. CDR3 sequence: CASNPDSPDGTGELFF. The DNA for the CDR3 is TGCGCCAGCAATCCGGACAGCCCGGATGGGACCGGGGAGCTGTTTTTT. The gene calls are TRBV5-1 and TRBJ2-2; D is possibly TRBD1 (6 bases). Germline CDR1 SGHRS, CDR2 YFSETQ. With 6 bases removed from V and 5 bases from J, the gap between germline ends came to 20 bases. CDR3 size: 16 residues.

The chain combines TRBV28 with TRBJ2-7, with 8 positions matching TRBD2. Looked up from germline, CDR1 is MDHEN and CDR2 is SYDVKM. The CDR3 runs 19 residues. Germline trimming cut 6 bases from V and 2 bases from J; bases unmatched to any gene: 21. CDR3 protein: CASSSRGGRLGEIAYEQYV. CDR3 coding DNA: TGTGCCAGCAGCTCACGGGGGGGGAGACTTGGGGAAATAGCCTACGAGCAGTACGTC.

This clonotype showed up just a few times. V and J are TRBV9 and TRBJ1-2, with 8 bases matching TRBD1. Germline V gives CDR1 SGDLS, CDR2 YYNGEE. V lost 0 bases, J lost 1 base, and 2 bases stayed unmatched. The CDR3 sequence is 15 residues long. As DNA, the CDR3 is TGTGCCAGCAGCGTAGGGGACAGGATTAACTATGGCTACACCTTC. Encoded protein: CASSVGDRINYGYTF.

This clonotype has a handful of counts. The rearrangement joins TRBV7-9 to TRBJ2-1; TRBD2 matches 8 bases. J was trimmed by 8 bases and V by 0 bases; bases with no gene match: 6. Germline CDR1 reads SEHNR; CDR2 reads FQNEAQ (reference sequence). This CDR3 has 15 residues. The CDR3 spells CASSLAPAGVHEQFF. The DNA for the CDR3 is TGTGCCAGCAGCTTAGCCCCAGCGGGAGTCCATGAGCAGTTCTTC.

This clonotype was observed many times. The chain combines TRBV20-1 with TRBJ2-1, with D perhaps TRBD1 or TRBD2 (6 bases each). The V gene lost 6 bases and the J gene lost 0 bases, with 15 bases spanning the gap. CDR1 is DFQATT and CDR2 is SNEGSKA in the germline V gene (reference sequence). CDR3 length: 15 amino acids. This chain's CDR3 is CSARRGGSSYNEQFF. The CDR3 DNA reads TGCAGTGCCCGTAGAGGGGGGAGCTCCTACAATGAGCAGTTCTTC.

The table lists this clonotype with a few counts. At one end, the junction sequence differs from germline, possibly due to a read error. The genes are TRBV29-1 and TRBJ2-2; the D gene is possibly TRBD2 (6 bases). Looked up from germline, CDR1 is SQVTM and CDR2 is ANQGSEA. This CDR3 spans 13 amino acids. CDR3 nucleotides: TGCAGCGTCAGAGCAGGGACTTCCGGGGGGCTGTTTTTT. Translation gives CSVRAGTSGGLFF.

This sequence joins TRBV5-5 and TRBJ2-6; no firm D call. The length of the CDR3 is 14 residues. V lost 6 bases and J 2 bases, leaving 9 bases between the germline ends. Per the germline V gene, CDR1 is SGHKS and CDR2 is YYEKEE (reference sequence). The CDR3 bases are TGTGCCAGCAATACCTTGACTGGGGCCAACGTCCTGACTTTC. Protein sequence: CASNTLTGANVLTF.

This clonotype was counted at least ten times. This chain connects TRBV5-6 to TRBJ1-1; D possibly corresponds to TRBD1 (5 bases). The length of the CDR3 is 14 residues. The ends were cut back, 4 bases at V and 7 bases at J, with 17 bases in the middle. CDR1 and CDR2 from the germline V gene are SGHDT and YYEEEE. The DNA of the CDR3 is TGTGCCAGCAGCCCCGCGGAGGGACTTGGTGAAGCTTTCTTT. Translation: CASSPAEGLGEAFF.

The rearrangement uses TRBV7-6 and TRBJ1-1; 9 bases match TRBD1. The ends lost 5 bases at V and 8 bases at J; junction bases unmatched: 12. CDR1 and CDR2 from the germline V gene are SGHVS and FNYEAQ. There are 15 residues in the CDR3. The CDR3 spells CASSPTPRTGDEAFF. CDR3 in DNA: TGTGCCAGCAGCCCTACCCCTCGGACAGGGGACGAAGCTTTCTTT.

This clonotype was seen repeatedly, ten times or more. The chain carries TRBV12-3 or TRBV12-4 and TRBJ2-1, with 15 bases lining up with TRBD2. J lost 0 bases, V lost 5 bases, and 5 bases had no gene match. This CDR3 region has 18 residues. CDR3 bases: TGTGCCAGCAGTCACCAGGGACTAGCGGGAGGCTCCTACAATGAGCAGTTCTTC. Translated, it gives CASSHQGLAGGSYNEQFF.

This rearrangement joins TRBV7-9 to TRBJ2-1, with D possibly matching TRBD2 (6 bases). The germline V gene has CDR1 SEHNR and CDR2 FQNEAQ (reference sequence). This CDR3 region has 16 residues. V lost 4 bases, J lost 6 bases, and 19 bases lay in between. CDR3 DNA: TGTGCCAGCAGCTCGGCGCGGGGATGGGACCGCAATGAGCAGTTCTTC. This sequence encodes CASSSARGWDRNEQFF.

This clonotype was observed a handful of times. The rearrangement links TRBV12-3 or TRBV12-4 to TRBJ2-1; D gene uncertain. Deletions cut 3 bases from V and 2 bases from J, with 11 bases between. This CDR3 region has 15 residues. CDR3 nucleotide sequence: TGTGCCAGCAGTTTGCAGGCCCCGGCCTACAATGAGCAGTTCTTC. Its translation: CASSLQAPAYNEQFF.

This clonotype was detected a few times. The chain employs TRBV24-1 and TRBJ2-6; the D gene is possibly TRBD1 (5 bases). The germline CDR1 and CDR2 sequences are KGHDR and SFDVKD. V was shortened by 10 bases and J by 0 bases, with 21 bases between the two germline ends. This CDR3 contains 18 residues. The CDR3 sequence: CATVPGARGSSGANVLTF. Here the CDR3 DNA reads TGTGCCACAGTCCCTGGGGCCAGAGGCTCCTCTGGGGCCAACGTCCTGACTTTC.

The rearrangement links TRBV27 to TRBJ2-3; 9 nucleotides match TRBD2. Germline lookup yields CDR1 MNHEY and CDR2 SMNVEV (reference sequence). Trimming removed 2 bases from V and 4 bases from J; junction bases left unmatched: 10. This CDR3 has 17 amino acids. CDR3 DNA sequence: TGTGCCAGCAGTTTAAGGCTCCTAGCGGGGACGTCAGATACGCAGTATTTT. As protein: CASSLRLLAGTSDTQYF.

This clonotype turned up a few times. CDR3 nucleotide sequence: TGTGCCAGCAGTCCGACTAGCGGGGGGGCATTCTGGGTGCCAGATACGCAGTATTTT. Amino acid sequence: CASSPTSGGAFWVPDTQYF. The rearrangement links TRBV12-3 or TRBV12-4 to TRBJ2-3; 14 nucleotides agree with TRBD2. V trimming: 5 bases; J trimming: 4 bases; junction bases outside the gene matches: 14. This CDR3 has 19 residues.

The V and J genes are TRBV28 and TRBJ2-6, with D uncertain. The germline CDR1 and CDR2 sequences are MDHEN and SYDVKM. The CDR3 is 14 amino acids. Trimming took off 8 bases at V and 0 bases at J, with 8 bases between the two ends. CDR3 DNA sequence: TGTGCCAGCGGACCGTACTCTGGGGCCAACGTCCTGACTTTC. Its translation is CASGPYSGANVLTF.

CDR3 DNA sequence: TGCAGACTAGCCACAGGGCCTCCTACAGGGGAGCAGTTCTTC. Encoded protein: CRLATGPPTGEQFF. The rearrangement joins TRBV20-1 to TRBJ2-1, with D perhaps given as TRBD1 or TRBD2 (6 bases each). The germline V gene encodes CDR1 DFQATT and CDR2 SNEGSKA (reference sequence). The CDR3 covers 14 residues.

The chain combines TRBV6-1 with TRBJ2-5; 7 bases are a match to TRBD1. Germline V lookup: CDR1 MNHNS, CDR2 SASEGT. CDR3 length: 15 residues. With V trimmed by 6 bases and J by 0 bases, 7 bases remained unmatched. CDR3 amino acids: CASRPSQGYQETQYF. CDR3 coding DNA: TGTGCCAGCAGACCCTCACAGGGGTACCAAGAGACCCAGTACTTC.

This chain uses TRBV7-9 with TRBJ1-2, with a tentative D call TRBD1 (5 bases). The V gene lost 5 bases and the J gene lost 8 bases, with 24 bases spanning the gap. Per germline, CDR1 SEHNR and CDR2 FQNEAQ (reference sequence). CDR3 length: 16 residues. Written as DNA, the CDR3 is TGTGCCAGCAGCGGACTTGCCCCCAGGGATTCGGGAGGCTACACCTTC. Translated, it gives CASSGLAPRDSGGYTF.

This clonotype was recorded a few times. The chain carries TRBV29-1 and TRBJ2-3; a possible D gene is TRBD1 (6 bases). V was clipped by 5 bases and J by 2 bases, with 11 bases between them. This CDR3 has 13 residues. Germline V lookup: CDR1 SQVTM, CDR2 ANQGSEA. CDR3 in amino acids: CSVQGRFTDTQYF. In DNA form, the CDR3 reads TGCAGCGTTCAGGGGCGTTTCACAGATACGCAGTATTTT.

V and J are TRBV28 and TRBJ2-7; 7 nucleotides agree with TRBD1. Trimming removed 5 bases from V and 1 base from J; junction bases left unmatched: 8. CDR1 MDHEN and CDR2 SYDVKM come from the germline V gene. The CDR3 length is 15 residues. CDR3 sequence: CASSPGGSGSYEQYF. DNA of the CDR3: TGTGCCAGCAGTCCAGGGGGTAGTGGATCCTACGAGCAGTACTTC.

This clonotype was found many times. The chain joins TRBV4-1 to TRBJ2-7, with TRBD2 identical over 11 bases. The CDR3 is 17 amino acids. Trimming cost V 1 base and J 4 bases; bases outside gene matches: 9. Germline CDR1 and CDR2: MGHRA and YSYEKL. This CDR3 reads CASSQGRLAGPYYEQYF. The CDR3 DNA is TGCGCCAGCAGCCAAGGGAGACTAGCGGGGCCCTATTACGAGCAGTACTTC.